This T cell receptor (beta chain) was identified during a study of blood T cells in healthy people across ages. A second PCR of 7 to 11 cycles used a sample-barcoded 5' primer and a J-beta primer mix. TCRdb re-called the 5' RACE reads with MiXCR, one entry per CDR3 protein. Of some 320,000 distinct CDR3 sequences in the sample, roughly 26% were seen once. This clonotype has a handful of counts. From germline, CDR1 is SEHNR and CDR2 FQNEAQ (reference sequence). V was clipped by 5 bases and J by 2 bases, with 12 bases between them. The CDR3 is made up of 14 amino acids. The chain has TRBV7-9 and TRBJ1-1; D unclear. The specimen sequenced was blood. This receptor was obtained from a woman in her 70s in good health. For the CDR3, the DNA is TGTGCCAGCAGCCTCAGTGGAATTAACACTGAAGCTTTCTTT. Amino acid sequence: CASSLSGINTEAFF. Together with reference TRBV7-9 and TRBJ1-1, the CDR3 gives the full variable domain: DTGVSQNPRHKITKRGQNVTFRCDPISEHNRLYWYRQTLGQGPEFLTYFQNEAQLEKSRLLSDRFSAERPKGSFSTLEIQRTEQGDSAMYLCASSLSGINTEAFFGQGTRLTVV.